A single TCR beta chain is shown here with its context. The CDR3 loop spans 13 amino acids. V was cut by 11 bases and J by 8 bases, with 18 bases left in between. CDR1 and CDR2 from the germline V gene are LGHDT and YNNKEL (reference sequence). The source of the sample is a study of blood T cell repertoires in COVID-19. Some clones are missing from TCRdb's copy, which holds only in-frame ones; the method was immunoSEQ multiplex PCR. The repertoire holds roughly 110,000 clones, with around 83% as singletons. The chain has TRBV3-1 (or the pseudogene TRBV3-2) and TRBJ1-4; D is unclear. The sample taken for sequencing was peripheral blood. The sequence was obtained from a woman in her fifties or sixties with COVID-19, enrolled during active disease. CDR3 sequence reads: CAEHSVVVEKLFF. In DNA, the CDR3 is TGTGCCGAGCACTCGGTCGTTGTCGAAAAACTGTTTTTT.